The 14 T cell receptor beta chains reported below all come from one sample, sequenced in a study of shared clonotypes between healthy human individuals. CD8 cells regarded as naive lacked CD45RO, were positively chosen for CCR7, and omitted terminally differentiated effector memory CD45RA+ cells. Clones were sequenced by immunoSEQ multiplex PCR, and TCRdb holds only the in-frame ones, with some missing. The sample has more than 2 million clones, approximately 94% seen once; the top ten hold 0.9% to 1.4%. Material for sequencing was naive CD8+ T cells sorted from blood. Receptors were obtained from a man between 18 and 35 years old in good health.

On this clone itself: Other DNA sequences in this sample translate to the same CDR3. The chain employs TRBV19 and TRBJ1-5; D is unclear. The V gene lost 5 bases and the J gene lost 0 bases, with 11 bases spanning the gap. In germline, CDR1 is LNHDA, CDR2 SQIVND (reference sequence). CDR3 length equals 15 residues. As DNA, the CDR3 is TGTGCCAGTAGTCCTGGGGTTAATAGCAATCAGCCCCAGCATTTT. Its translation is CASSPGVNSNQPQHF.

This CDR3 reads CASSFTGLAQYNEQFF. The CDR3 DNA reads as TGTGCCAGCAGCTTTACAGGACTAGCGCAGTACAATGAGCAGTTCTTC. The chain recombines TRBV7-8 with TRBJ2-1; 9 nucleotides line up with TRBD2. Germline V gives CDR1 SGHVS, CDR2 FQNEAQ. J was trimmed by 4 bases and V by 3 bases; bases with no gene match: 7. This CDR3 is built from 16 residues.

A few counts support this clone. The sample contains more than one DNA sequence encoding this CDR3. The rearrangement uses TRBV9 and TRBJ1-1; the D gene is possibly TRBD1 (5 bases). Trimming cost V 2 bases and J 8 bases, with 13 bases left between them. In germline, CDR1 is SGDLS, CDR2 YYNGEE. The CDR3 is made up of 13 amino acids. CDR3 in amino acids: CASSVGPGTEAFF. CDR3 nucleotides: TGTGCCAGCAGCGTCGGACCGGGGACCGAAGCTTTCTTT.

V usage is TRBV5-6 and J usage is TRBJ2-3, with 9 bases identical to TRBD2. The CDR3 has 16 residues. J gave up 2 bases and V 3 bases, and 7 bases lay outside the gene matches. Germline CDR1 is SGHDT and CDR2 is YYEEEE. The CDR3 bases are TGTGCCAGCAGCTCGGACCAGCGGGGGGCCACAGATACGCAGTATTTT. Translation gives CASSSDQRGATDTQYF.

The chain is built from TRBV27 and TRBJ2-3, with D perhaps matching TRBD2 (5 bases). Germline lookup yields CDR1 MNHEY and CDR2 SMNVEV (reference sequence). There are 14 residues in the CDR3. With 5 bases removed from V and 4 bases from J, the gap between germline ends came to 13 bases. The CDR3 region is CASSLTLGADTQYF. For the CDR3, the DNA is TGTGCCAGCAGTCTAACACTAGGTGCAGATACGCAGTATTTT.

The chain recombines TRBV4-1 with TRBJ2-2, with a tentative D call TRBD1 (5 bases). Germline CDR1 MGHRA, CDR2 YSYEKL. The CDR3 spans 15 residues. V shed 3 bases and J shed 6 bases, with 14 bases lying between them. The CDR3 loop reads CASSQRKQVAGELFF. CDR3 sequence (DNA): TGCGCCAGCAGCCAGAGGAAACAGGTCGCCGGGGAGCTGTTTTTT.

This chain links TRBV10-3 with TRBJ2-7, with 10 bases aligning to TRBD1. Germline assignment: CDR1 ENHRY and CDR2 SYGVKD. The CDR3 loop spans 14 amino acids. Germline trimming cut 7 bases from V and 7 bases from J; bases unmatched to any gene: 10. The CDR3 bases are TGTGCCATCAACGATCCGGACAGGGGGAGGGAGCAGTACTTC. Its protein is CAINDPDRGREQYF.

As DNA, the CDR3 is TGCGCCAGCAGCCAAGGAGGATCCGGGACAGCCGATCATAGCAATCAGCCCCAGCATTTT. This sequence encodes CASSQGGSGTADHSNQPQHF. J is TRBJ1-5 and V is TRBV4-1, with 7 nucleotides matching TRBD1. This CDR3 has 20 residues. Trimming removed 1 base from V and 0 bases from J; junction bases left unmatched: 15. Germline CDR1 and CDR2: MGHRA and YSYEKL.

The V gene is TRBV7-9, the J gene TRBJ2-1; 13 bases are shared with TRBD2. Germline V gene lookup returns CDR1 SEHNR and CDR2 FQNEAQ (reference sequence). CDR3 length: 17 residues. Trimming cost V 5 bases and J 7 bases; bases outside gene matches: 11. The chain's CDR3 is CASSHRTSGSKGNEQFF. The CDR3 DNA sequence: TGTGCCAGCAGCCACCGGACTAGCGGGAGTAAAGGAAATGAGCAGTTCTTC.

The rearrangement joins TRBV11-2 to TRBJ2-2, with 14 bases fitting TRBD2. V was clipped by 5 bases and J by 0 bases; unmatched bases: 5. The length of the CDR3 is 18 residues. Germline assignment: CDR1 SGHAT and CDR2 FQNNGV. This CDR3 reads CASSQRTSGRTNTGELFF. CDR3 nucleotide sequence: TGTGCCAGCAGCCAACGGACTAGCGGGAGGACGAACACCGGGGAGCTGTTTTTT.

The gene calls are TRBV19 and TRBJ2-5, with D tentatively TRBD1 (6 bases). Germline V gene lookup returns CDR1 LNHDA and CDR2 SQIVND (reference sequence). With 5 bases removed from V and 0 bases from J, the gap between germline ends came to 7 bases. The CDR3 covers 13 residues. The CDR3 loop reads CASSDRYQETQYF. The CDR3 DNA is TGTGCCAGTAGTGACAGGTACCAAGAGACCCAGTACTTC.

The CDR3 bases are TGTGCCAGCAGCTTAGGGGCAGGAGAAGCTTTCTTT. This encodes CASSLGAGEAFF. V usage is TRBV13 and J usage is TRBJ1-1; D call uncertain. CDR3 length equals 12 residues. Trimming stripped 0 bases from V and 8 bases from J, with 7 bases between. Per germline, CDR1 PRHDT and CDR2 FYEKMQ (reference sequence).

In nucleotides, the CDR3 is TGTGCCAGCCTGGACGGAATGAACACTGAAGCTTTCTTT. The encoded protein is CASLDGMNTEAFF. The rearrangement uses TRBV19 and TRBJ1-1; D gene unclear. The CDR3 consists of 13 residues. The V end lost 9 bases, the J end lost 0 bases, and 11 bases lay between the germline ends. From germline, CDR1 is LNHDA and CDR2 SQIVND (reference sequence).

This clone was seen more than once but under ten times. The chain carries TRBV4-1 and TRBJ2-5, with a tentative D call TRBD2 (6 bases). The last part of the DNA fits TRBJ2-7 better; the J call may be wrong. In germline, CDR1 is MGHRA, CDR2 YSYEKL. The CDR3 has 15 amino acids. The CDR3, as DNA: TGCGCCAGCAGCCAAGTTTTCGGGAGCTCCTACGAGCAGTACTTC. It yields the protein CASSQVFGSSYEQYF.